The present TCR beta chain was sequenced within a study of metastatic and nonmetastatic thyroid tumors. Study background: Repertoire data that came from the blood and tumor or nodule tissue of malignant and benign thyroid patients were compared.

V lost 4 bases to trimming and J lost 4 bases; unmatched junction nucleotides: 6. Per germline, CDR1 SNHLY and CDR2 FYNNEI. CDR3 length: 15 amino acids. With MiXCR, TCRdb reprocessed the PCR reads. The table has some 16,000 clones, under 25% seen once; the top ten hold over 7.5%. Thyroid surgery took place with no prior treatment in any patient. This clone was seen at least ten times. The receptor was derived from a female donor with papillary thyroid cancer or a benign thyroid nodule (not recorded which). Some clones in this sample may be carry-over from other donors' samples. The chain recombines TRBV2 with TRBJ2-5, with 10 bases aligning to TRBD1. The sequenced sample was tumor tissue. CDR3 residues: CASSGPGQGRETQYF. In DNA form, the CDR3 reads TGTGCCAGCAGTGGACCGGGACAGGGGAGAGAGACCCAGTACTTC.